The clone carrying this T cell receptor beta chain has more than one count but fewer than ten. The data derive from a study of human T cells and chemical hapten exposure. From germline, CDR1 is SGHKS and CDR2 YYEKEE (reference sequence). With 4 bases clipped from V and 1 base from J, the junction kept 4 bases outside the gene matches. This CDR3 has 14 residues. Described time point: pre-sensitization, week 0. Treatment specified: therapeutic diphenylcyclopropenone sensitization with weekly scalp DPC. TCRdb re-analysed the RACE reads in MiXCR, keeping a single row per CDR3 protein. The sample carries 300,000 to 450,000 distinct CDR3 sequences, around 5.5% recorded once.

The specimen comprised whole blood, sampled in connection with sensitization to the hapten diphenylcyclopropenone (DPC). The V and J genes are TRBV5-5 and TRBJ2-5; 7 positions match TRBD2. The source of this sequence is a woman between 45 and 60 years old with alopecia areata. Some clones in this sample may be carry-over from other donors' samples. This CDR3 reads CASSLGLLQETQYF. The CDR3 region has the DNA TGTGCCAGCAGCCTGGGACTACTCCAAGAGACCCAGTACTTC.